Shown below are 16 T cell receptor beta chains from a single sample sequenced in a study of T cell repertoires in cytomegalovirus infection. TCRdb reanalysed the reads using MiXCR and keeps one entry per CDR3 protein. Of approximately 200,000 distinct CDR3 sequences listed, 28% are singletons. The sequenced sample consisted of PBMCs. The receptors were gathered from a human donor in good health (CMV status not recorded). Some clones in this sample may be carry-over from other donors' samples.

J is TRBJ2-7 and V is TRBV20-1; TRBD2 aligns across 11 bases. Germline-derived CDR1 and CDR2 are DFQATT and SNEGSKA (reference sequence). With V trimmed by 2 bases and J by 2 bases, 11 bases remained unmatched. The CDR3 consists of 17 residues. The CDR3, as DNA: TGCAGTGCTAGAACGTTAGCGGGGGGGCTCATAACCTACGAGCAGTACTTC. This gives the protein CSARTLAGGLITYEQYF.

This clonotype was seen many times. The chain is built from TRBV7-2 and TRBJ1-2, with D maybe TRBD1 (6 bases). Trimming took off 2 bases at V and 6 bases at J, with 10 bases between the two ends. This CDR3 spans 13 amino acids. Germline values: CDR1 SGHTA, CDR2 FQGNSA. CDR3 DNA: TGTGCCAGCAGCTTATCTCCAGGGGATGGCTACACCTTC. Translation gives CASSLSPGDGYTF.

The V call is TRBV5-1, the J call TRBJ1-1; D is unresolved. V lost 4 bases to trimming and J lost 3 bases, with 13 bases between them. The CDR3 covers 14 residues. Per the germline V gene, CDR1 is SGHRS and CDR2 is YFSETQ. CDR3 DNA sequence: TGCGCCAGCAGCATCACAGTAGGTGACACTGAAGCTTTCTTT. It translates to CASSITVGDTEAFF.

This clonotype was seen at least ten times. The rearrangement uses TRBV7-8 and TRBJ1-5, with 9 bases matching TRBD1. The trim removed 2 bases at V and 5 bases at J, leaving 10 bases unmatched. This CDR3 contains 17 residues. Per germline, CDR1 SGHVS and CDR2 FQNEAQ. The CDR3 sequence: CASSLSVWTGDYQPQHF. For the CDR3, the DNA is TGTGCCAGCAGCTTATCAGTCTGGACAGGGGATTATCAGCCCCAGCATTTT.

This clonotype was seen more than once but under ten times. CDR3 region: CASSPRRDRRDEQYF. The CDR3 DNA reads TGTGCCAGCAGCCCCCGGCGGGACAGGCGTGACGAGCAGTACTTC. This rearrangement joins TRBV7-9 to TRBJ2-7; 8 bases are a match to TRBD1. The J segment lost 5 bases and the V segment lost 5 bases, leaving 11 bases of the junction unmatched. Looked up from germline, CDR1 is SEHNR and CDR2 is FQNEAQ (reference sequence). CDR3 length: 15 residues.

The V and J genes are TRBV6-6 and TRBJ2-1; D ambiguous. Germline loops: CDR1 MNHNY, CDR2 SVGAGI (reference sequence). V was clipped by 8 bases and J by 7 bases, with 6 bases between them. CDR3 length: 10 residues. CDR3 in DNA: TGTGCCAGCTCTAGGAATGAGCAGTTCTTC. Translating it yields CASSRNEQFF.

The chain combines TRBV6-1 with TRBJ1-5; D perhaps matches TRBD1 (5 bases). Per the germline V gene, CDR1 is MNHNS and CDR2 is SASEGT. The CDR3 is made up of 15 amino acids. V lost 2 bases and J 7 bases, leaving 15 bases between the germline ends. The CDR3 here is CASSEPGLDGQPQHF. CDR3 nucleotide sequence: TGTGCCAGCAGTGAACCGGGACTTGATGGGCAGCCCCAGCATTTT.

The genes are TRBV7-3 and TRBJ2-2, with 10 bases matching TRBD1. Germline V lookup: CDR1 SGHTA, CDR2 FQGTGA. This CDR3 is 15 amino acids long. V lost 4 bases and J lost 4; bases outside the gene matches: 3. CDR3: CASSYRTGGTGELFF. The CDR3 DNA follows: TGTGCCAGCAGCTATCGGACAGGGGGCACCGGGGAGCTGTTTTTT.

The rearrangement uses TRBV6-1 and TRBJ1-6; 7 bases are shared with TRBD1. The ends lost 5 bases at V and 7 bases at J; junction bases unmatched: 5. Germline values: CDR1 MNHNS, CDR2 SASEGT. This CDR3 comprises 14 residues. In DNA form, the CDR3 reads TGTGCCAGCAGTTCCGGGACAGAGAATTCACCCCTCCACTTT. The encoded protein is CASSSGTENSPLHF.

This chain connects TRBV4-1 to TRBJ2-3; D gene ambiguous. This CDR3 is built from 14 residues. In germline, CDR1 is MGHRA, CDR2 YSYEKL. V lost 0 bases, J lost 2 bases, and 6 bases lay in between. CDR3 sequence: CASSQDSATDTQYF. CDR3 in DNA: TGCGCCAGCAGCCAAGACTCGGCCACAGATACGCAGTATTTT.

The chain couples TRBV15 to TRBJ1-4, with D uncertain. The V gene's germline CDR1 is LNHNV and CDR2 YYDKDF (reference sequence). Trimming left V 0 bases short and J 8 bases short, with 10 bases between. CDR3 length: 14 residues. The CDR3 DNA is TGTGCCACCAGCAGAGAATGGGTAGGCGAAAAACTGTTTTTT. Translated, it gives CATSREWVGEKLFF.

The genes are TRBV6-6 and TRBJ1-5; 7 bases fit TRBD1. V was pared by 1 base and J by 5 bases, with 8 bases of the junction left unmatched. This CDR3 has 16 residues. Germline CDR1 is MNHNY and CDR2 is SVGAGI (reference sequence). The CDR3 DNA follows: TGTGCCAGCAGTTACTTGAATAGCAGGGGGGATCAGCCCCAGCATTTT. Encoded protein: CASSYLNSRGDQPQHF.

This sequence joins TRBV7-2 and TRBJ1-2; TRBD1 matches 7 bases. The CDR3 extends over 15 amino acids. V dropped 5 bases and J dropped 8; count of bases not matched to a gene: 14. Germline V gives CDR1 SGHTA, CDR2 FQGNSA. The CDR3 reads CASSVPGQMTRGYTF. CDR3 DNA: TGTGCCAGCAGCGTGCCGGGACAGATGACGAGGGGCTACACCTTC.

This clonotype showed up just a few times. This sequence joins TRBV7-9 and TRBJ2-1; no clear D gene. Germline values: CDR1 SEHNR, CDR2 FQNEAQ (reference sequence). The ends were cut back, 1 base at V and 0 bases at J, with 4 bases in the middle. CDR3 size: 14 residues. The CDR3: CASSLEISYNEQFF. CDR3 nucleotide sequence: TGTGCCAGCAGCTTAGAGATCTCCTACAATGAGCAGTTCTTC.

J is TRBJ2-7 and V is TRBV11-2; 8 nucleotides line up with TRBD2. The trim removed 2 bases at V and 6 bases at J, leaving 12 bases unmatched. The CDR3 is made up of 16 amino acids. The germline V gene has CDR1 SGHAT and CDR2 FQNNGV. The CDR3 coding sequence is TGTGCCAGCAGCTTACGTTTCGGGGGGGTCCTACGCGAGCAGTACTTC. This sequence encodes CASSLRFGGVLREQYF.

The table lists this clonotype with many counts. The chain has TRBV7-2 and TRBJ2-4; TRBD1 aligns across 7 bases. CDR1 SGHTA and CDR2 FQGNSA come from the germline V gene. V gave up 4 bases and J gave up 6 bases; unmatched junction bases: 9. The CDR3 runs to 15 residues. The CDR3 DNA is TGTGCCAGCAGCTCACCGACAGGGAACGGAAACATTCAGTACTTC. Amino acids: CASSSPTGNGNIQYF.